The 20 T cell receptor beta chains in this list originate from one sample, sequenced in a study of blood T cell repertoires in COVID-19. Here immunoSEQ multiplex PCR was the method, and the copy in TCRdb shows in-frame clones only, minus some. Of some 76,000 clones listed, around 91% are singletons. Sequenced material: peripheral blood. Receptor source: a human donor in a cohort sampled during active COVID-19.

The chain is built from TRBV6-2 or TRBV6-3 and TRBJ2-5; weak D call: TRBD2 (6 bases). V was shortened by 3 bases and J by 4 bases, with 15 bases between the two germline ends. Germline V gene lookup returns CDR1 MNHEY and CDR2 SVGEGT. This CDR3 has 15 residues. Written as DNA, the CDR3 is TGTGCCAGCAGTTATACTAGCTACGGGGGAGAGACCCAGTACTTC. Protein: CASSYTSYGGETQYF.

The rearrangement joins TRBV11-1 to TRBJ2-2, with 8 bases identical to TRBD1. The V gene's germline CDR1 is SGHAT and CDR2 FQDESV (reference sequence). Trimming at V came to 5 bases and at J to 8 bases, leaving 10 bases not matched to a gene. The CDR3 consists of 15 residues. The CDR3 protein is CASSPLGTGQGELFF. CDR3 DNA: TGTGCCAGCAGCCCACTGGGGACAGGCCAAGGGGAGCTGTTTTTT.

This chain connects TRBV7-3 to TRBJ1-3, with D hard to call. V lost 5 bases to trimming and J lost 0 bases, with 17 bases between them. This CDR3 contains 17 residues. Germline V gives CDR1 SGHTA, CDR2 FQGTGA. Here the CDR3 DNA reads TGTGCCAGCAGCCCTCGCGACGGAGGAAACTCTGGAAACACCATATATTTT. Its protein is CASSPRDGGNSGNTIYF. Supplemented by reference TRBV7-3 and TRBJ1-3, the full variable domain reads GAGVSQTPSNKVTEKGKYVELRCDPISGHTALYWYRQSLGQGPEFLIYFQGTGAADDSGLPNDRFFAVRPEGSVSTLKIQRTERGDSAVYLCASSPRDGGNSGNTIYFGEGSWLTVV.

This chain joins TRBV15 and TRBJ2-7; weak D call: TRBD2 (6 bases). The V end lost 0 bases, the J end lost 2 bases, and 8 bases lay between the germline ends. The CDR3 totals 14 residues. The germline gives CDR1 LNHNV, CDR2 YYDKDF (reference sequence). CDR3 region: CATSREGGAYEQYF. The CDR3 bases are TGTGCCACCAGCAGAGAAGGCGGGGCCTACGAGCAGTACTTC.

The CDR3 DNA is TGTGCCAGCTCACCACAAGGGGACTCTGGCTACACCTTC. It yields the protein CASSPQGDSGYTF. The J gene is TRBJ1-2, the V gene TRBV18, with a possible D match to TRBD1 (5 bases). Trimming pared 1 base from V and 7 bases from J, leaving 10 bases between. This CDR3 contains 13 residues. Per germline, CDR1 KGHSH and CDR2 LQKENI.

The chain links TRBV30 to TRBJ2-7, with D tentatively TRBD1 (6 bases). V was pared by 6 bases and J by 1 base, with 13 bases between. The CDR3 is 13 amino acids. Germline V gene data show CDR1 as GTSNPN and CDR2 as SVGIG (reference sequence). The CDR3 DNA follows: TGTGCCTGCGAAATGGACAGATCCTACGAGCAGTACTTC. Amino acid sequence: CACEMDRSYEQYF. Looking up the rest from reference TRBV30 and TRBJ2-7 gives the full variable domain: SQTIHQWPATLVQPVGSPLSLECTVEGTSNPNLYWYRQAAGRGLQLLFYSVGIGQISSEVPQNLSASRPQDRQFILSSKKLLLSDSGFYLCACEMDRSYEQYFGPGTRLTVT.

The CDR3 sequence is CASSGGNYGYTF. Written as DNA, the CDR3 is TGCGCCAGCAGCGGGGGTAACTATGGCTACACCTTC. The V and J genes are TRBV10-2 and TRBJ1-2, with TRBD1 as a possible D gene (5 bases). Trimming took off 6 bases at V and 1 base at J, with 6 bases between the two ends. The germline gives CDR1 WSHSY, CDR2 SAAADI. The CDR3 spans 12 residues.

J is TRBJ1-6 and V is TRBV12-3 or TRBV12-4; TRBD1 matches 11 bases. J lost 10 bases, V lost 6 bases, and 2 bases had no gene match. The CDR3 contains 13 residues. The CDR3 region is CASRGQGGSPLHF. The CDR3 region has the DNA TGTGCCAGCAGGGGACAGGGGGGGTCACCCCTCCACTTT.

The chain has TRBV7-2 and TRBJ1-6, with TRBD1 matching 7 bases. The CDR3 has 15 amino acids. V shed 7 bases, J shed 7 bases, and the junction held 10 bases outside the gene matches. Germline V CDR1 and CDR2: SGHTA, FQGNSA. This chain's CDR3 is CASTSDRASNSPLHF. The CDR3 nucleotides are TGTGCCAGCACCTCCGACAGGGCAAGCAATTCACCCCTCCACTTT.

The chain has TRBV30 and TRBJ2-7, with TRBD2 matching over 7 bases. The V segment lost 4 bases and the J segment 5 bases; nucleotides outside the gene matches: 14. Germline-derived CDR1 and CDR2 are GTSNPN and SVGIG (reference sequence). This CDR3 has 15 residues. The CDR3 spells CAWTTRGAGQDEQYF. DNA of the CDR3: TGTGCCTGGACGACACGGGGAGCGGGGCAGGACGAGCAGTACTTC.

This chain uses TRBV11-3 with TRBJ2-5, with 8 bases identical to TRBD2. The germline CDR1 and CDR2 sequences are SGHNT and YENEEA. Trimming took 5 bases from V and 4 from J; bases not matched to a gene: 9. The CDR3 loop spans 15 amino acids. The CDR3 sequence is CASSPRGGAPETQYF. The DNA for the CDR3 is TGTGCCAGCAGCCCTCGGGGGGGGGCCCCAGAGACCCAGTACTTC.

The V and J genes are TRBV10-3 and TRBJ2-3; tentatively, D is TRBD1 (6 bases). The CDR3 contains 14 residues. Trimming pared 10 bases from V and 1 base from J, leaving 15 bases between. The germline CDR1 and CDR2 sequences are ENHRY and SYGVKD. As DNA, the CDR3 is TGTGCCACCCGAACAGGGATGGGCACAGATACGCAGTATTTT. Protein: CATRTGMGTDTQYF.

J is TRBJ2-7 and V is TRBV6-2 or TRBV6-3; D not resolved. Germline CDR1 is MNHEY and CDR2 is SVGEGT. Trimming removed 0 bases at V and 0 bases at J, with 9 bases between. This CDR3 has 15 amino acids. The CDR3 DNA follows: TGTGCCAGCAGTTACTCGGCAGGCCACTCCTACGAGCAGTACTTC. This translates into CASSYSAGHSYEQYF.

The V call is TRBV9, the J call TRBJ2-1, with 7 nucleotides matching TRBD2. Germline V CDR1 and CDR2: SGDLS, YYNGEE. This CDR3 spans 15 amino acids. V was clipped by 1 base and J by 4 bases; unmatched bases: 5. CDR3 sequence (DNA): TGTGCCAGCAGCGTAATCAGCGGGGAGTACAATGAGCAGTTCTTC. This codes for CASSVISGEYNEQFF.

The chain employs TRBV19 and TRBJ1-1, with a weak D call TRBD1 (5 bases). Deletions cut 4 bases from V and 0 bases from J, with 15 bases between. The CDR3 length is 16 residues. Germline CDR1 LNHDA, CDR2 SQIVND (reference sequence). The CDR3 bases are TGTGCCAGTAGTACTATCGGGGGGATTATGAACACTGAAGCTTTCTTT. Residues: CASSTIGGIMNTEAFF.

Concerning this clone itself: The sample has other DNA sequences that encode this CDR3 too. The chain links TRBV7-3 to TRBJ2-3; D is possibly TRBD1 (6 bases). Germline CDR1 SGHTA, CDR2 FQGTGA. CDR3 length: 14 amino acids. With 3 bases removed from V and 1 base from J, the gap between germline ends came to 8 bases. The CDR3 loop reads CASSLSGGTDTQYF. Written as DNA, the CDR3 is TGTGCCAGCAGCTTGTCAGGGGGCACAGATACGCAGTATTTT.

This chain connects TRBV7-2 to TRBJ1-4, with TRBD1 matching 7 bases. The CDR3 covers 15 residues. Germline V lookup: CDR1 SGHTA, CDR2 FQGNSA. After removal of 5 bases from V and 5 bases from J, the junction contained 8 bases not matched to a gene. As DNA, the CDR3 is TGTGCCAGCAGCCCTGACAGGGATAGGAATGAAAAACTGTTTTTT. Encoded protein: CASSPDRDRNEKLFF.

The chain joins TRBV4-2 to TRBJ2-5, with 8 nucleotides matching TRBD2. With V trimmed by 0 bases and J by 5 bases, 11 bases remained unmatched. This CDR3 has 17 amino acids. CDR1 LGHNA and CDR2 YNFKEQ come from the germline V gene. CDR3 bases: TGTGCCAGCAGCCAAGAACGGAACGGGGGGGGAAGGGAGACCCAGTACTTC. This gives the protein CASSQERNGGGRETQYF.

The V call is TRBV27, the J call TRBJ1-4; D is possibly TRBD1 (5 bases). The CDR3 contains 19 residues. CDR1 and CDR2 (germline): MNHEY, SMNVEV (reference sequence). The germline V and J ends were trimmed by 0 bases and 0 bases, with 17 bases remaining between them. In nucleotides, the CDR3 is TGTGCCAGCAGTTTATCCTCCCCCAGGGCTATCCCAACTAATGAAAAACTGTTTTTT. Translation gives CASSLSSPRAIPTNEKLFF. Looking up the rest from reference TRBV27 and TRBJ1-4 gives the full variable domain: EAQVTQNPRYLITVTGKKLTVTCSQNMNHEYMSWYRQDPGLGLRQIYYSMNVEVTDKGDVPEGYKVSRKEKRNFPLILESPSPNQTSLYFCASSLSSPRAIPTNEKLFFGSGTQLSVL.

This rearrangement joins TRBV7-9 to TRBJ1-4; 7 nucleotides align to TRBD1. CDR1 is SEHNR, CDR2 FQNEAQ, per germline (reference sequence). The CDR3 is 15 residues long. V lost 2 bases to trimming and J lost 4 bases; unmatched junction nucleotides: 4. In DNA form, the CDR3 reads TGTGCCAGCAGCTTACGACAGGGTTATAATGAAAAACTGTTTTTT. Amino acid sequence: CASSLRQGYNEKLFF.